The source of this T cell receptor (beta chain) is a study of T cell repertoires in aging, cancer and after chemotherapy. The study's findings and limits: Compared with age-matched healthy donors, untreated hematological or solid cancer patients showed higher blood TCR clonality. In each cancer cohort, median generation probability increased across chemotherapy, suggesting thymic output rebounded.

J gave up 7 bases and V 4 bases, and 9 bases lay outside the gene matches. Germline V lookup: CDR1 SGHNT, CDR2 YYREEE (reference sequence). The CDR3 contains 15 residues. The template was genomic DNA from peripheral blood, not RNA. Rearranged V-D-J TRB sequences were amplified with a mixed TRB-A/B primer pool. TCRdb fed the multiplex PCR reads into MiXCR, producing one record per CDR3 protein. The sample records around 10,000 distinct CDR3 sequences, over 25% being singletons. Details on this clonotype: Its target is not known.

Sequenced input: blood. The clonotype originates from a human donor in good health. The chain joins TRBV5-4 to TRBJ2-7; 12 bases map to TRBD2. Written as DNA, the CDR3 is TGTGCCAGCAGCCCGCTAGCGGGAGGGCCCGTGGAGCAGTACTTC. This gives the protein CASSPLAGGPVEQYF.